One sample yielded the 6 T cell receptor beta chains listed below, sequenced in a study of CD8+CD57+ T cells in acquired aplastic anemia. Only patients with CD8+CD57+ cell expansion on flow cytometry were chosen for sequencing. The use of genomic DNA as template underpinned the TCR beta VDJ and CDR3 profiling. TCRdb fed the reads into MiXCR, producing one record per CDR3 protein. The repertoire holds about 98,000 distinct CDR3 sequences, with about 67% as singletons. The sample was sorted CD4+, CD8+, or CD8+CD57+ T cells (not recorded which) from PBMCs. All receptors come from a human donor with aplastic anemia.

The J gene is TRBJ2-5, the V gene TRBV29-1; D gene uncertain. The CDR3 has 11 amino acids. CDR1 SQVTM and CDR2 ANQGSEA come from the germline V gene. Trimming pared 7 bases from V and 2 bases from J, leaving 8 bases between. In nucleotides, the CDR3 is TGCAGCGCGGGCAGGCAAGAGACCCAGTACTTC. Its protein is CSAGRQETQYF.

The genes are TRBV20-1 and TRBJ1-6; 7 bases align to TRBD1. Germline assignment: CDR1 DFQATT and CDR2 SNEGSKA (reference sequence). V lost 6 bases and J lost 7; bases outside the gene matches: 6. The CDR3 has 13 amino acids. CDR3 loop: CSAGQALNSPLHF. CDR3 DNA: TGCAGTGCAGGACAGGCTCTAAATTCACCCCTCCACTTT.

The sample holds one count of this clonotype. This rearrangement joins TRBV29-1 to TRBJ2-1, with 8 positions matching TRBD2. The CDR3 covers 11 residues. V dropped 6 bases and J dropped 8; count of bases not matched to a gene: 3. Germline V lookup: CDR1 SQVTM, CDR2 ANQGSEA. The CDR3 coding sequence is TGCAGCGTGGGACTAGTCGATGAGCAGTTCTTC. It specifies CSVGLVDEQFF.

This chain uses TRBV20-1 with TRBJ2-3; TRBD2 matches at 10 bases. The germline gives CDR1 DFQATT, CDR2 SNEGSKA (reference sequence). The CDR3 covers 15 residues. V lost 2 bases, J lost 6 bases, and 8 bases stayed unmatched. The CDR3 nucleotides are TGCAGTGCTAGACTCCATCTAGCGGGGGAGGATACGCAGTATTTT. Protein: CSARLHLAGEDTQYF.

The chain carries TRBV19 and TRBJ1-1, with unresolved D. The germline V gene encodes CDR1 LNHDA and CDR2 SQIVND (reference sequence). The CDR3 is 14 amino acids. The V end was cut by 10 bases, the J end by 1 base, with 16 bases between. CDR3 DNA sequence: TGTGCCACCAAAAACCAAGCGGGGAACACTGAAGCTTTCTTT. Encoded protein: CATKNQAGNTEAFF.

The chain has TRBV10-3 and TRBJ2-1; D is unresolved. The V end was cut by 0 bases, the J end by 7 bases, with 7 bases between. CDR1 and CDR2 (germline): ENHRY, SYGVKD. This CDR3 region has 13 residues. CDR3 amino acids: CAISESVLNEQFF. For the CDR3, the DNA is TGTGCCATCAGTGAGTCGGTATTGAATGAGCAGTTCTTC.